Below, 18 T cell receptor beta chains from the same sample are listed, as sequenced in a study of T cell responses to AZD1222 COVID-19 vaccine. Sequencing was performed with immunoSEQ multiplex PCR; in TCRdb, only in-frame clones are kept and a portion is missing. The sample lists around 140,000 clones, 75% to 85% occurring once. Here the sequenced sample was peripheral blood, taken 28 days after the second dose of the MenACWY control vaccine. The receptors shown here come from an adult who received the MenACWY meningococcal vaccine as a control.

The chain joins TRBV9 to TRBJ2-1; 10 nucleotides match TRBD2. V dropped 6 bases and J dropped 6; count of bases not matched to a gene: 12. Germline lookup yields CDR1 SGDLS and CDR2 YYNGEE. This CDR3 is built from 16 residues. This CDR3 reads CASTNKLAGPINEQFF. CDR3 nucleotide sequence: TGTGCCAGCACAAACAAACTAGCGGGGCCAATCAATGAGCAGTTCTTC.

V gene TRBV7-2 combines with J gene TRBJ2-7, with a possible D match to TRBD2 (5 bases). The CDR3 runs to 14 residues. Deletions cut 2 bases from V and 6 bases from J, with 14 bases between. CDR1 SGHTA and CDR2 FQGNSA come from the germline V gene. CDR3 DNA: TGTGCCAGCAGCTTACAAGCGGACGCGGGCGAGCAGTACTTC. It encodes CASSLQADAGEQYF.

V gene TRBV28 combines with J gene TRBJ1-2; 7 positions match TRBD1. V shed 2 bases, J shed 8 bases, and the junction held 5 bases outside the gene matches. This CDR3 is 13 amino acids long. Germline lookup yields CDR1 MDHEN and CDR2 SYDVKM. This CDR3 is CASSLGGGQGYTF. The CDR3 DNA is TGTGCCAGCAGTTTAGGAGGGGGCCAGGGCTACACCTTC.

This clone turned up a few times. The rearrangement links TRBV2 to TRBJ2-5; possibly TRBD1 for D (5 bases). Germline loops: CDR1 SNHLY, CDR2 FYNNEI. This CDR3 spans 14 amino acids. V lost 3 bases and J lost 3, with 11 bases in between. CDR3 region: CASSDWPREETQYF. The DNA of the CDR3 is TGTGCCAGCAGTGATTGGCCCAGGGAAGAGACCCAGTACTTC.

The CDR3 DNA reads TGCAGCGTGACGGGACAGGGGAACGAGCAGTACGTC. Its translation is CSVTGQGNEQYV. V usage is TRBV29-1 and J usage is TRBJ2-7; 10 bases are a match to TRBD1. This CDR3 comprises 12 residues. From germline, CDR1 is SQVTM and CDR2 ANQGSEA. The V segment lost 6 bases and the J segment 5 bases; nucleotides outside the gene matches: 4.

This clone was counted a few times. CDR3 nucleotide sequence: TGTGCCAGCAGCTTAGAGGGGACACCCCGTCCCCGAACTCAAGAGACCCAGTACTTC. Translating it yields CASSLEGTPRPRTQETQYF. V gene TRBV11-3 combines with J gene TRBJ2-5; weak D call: TRBD1 (6 bases). Per germline, CDR1 SGHNT and CDR2 YENEEA. V dropped 0 bases and J dropped 2 bases, with 22 bases sitting between them. This CDR3 spans 19 amino acids. Combining the CDR3 with reference TRBV11-3 and TRBJ2-5 gives the whole variable domain EAGVVQSPRYKIIEKKQPVAFWCNPISGHNTLYWYLQNLGQGPELLIRYENEEAVDDSQLPKDRFSAERLKGVDSTLKIQPAELGDSAVYLCASSLEGTPRPRTQETQYFGPGTRLLVL.

This rearrangement joins TRBV5-4 to TRBJ2-5, with 7 bases aligning to TRBD1. Germline V gene sequence: CDR1 SGHNT, CDR2 YYREEE (reference sequence). CDR3 size: 14 residues. Unmatched junction bases numbered 5, after V lost 2 bases and J lost 4 bases. In nucleotides, the CDR3 is TGTGCCAGCAGCTTTTACAGGGGACGAGAGACCCAGTACTTC. This encodes CASSFYRGRETQYF.

The chain joins TRBV7-6 to TRBJ2-1; TRBD2 matches at 11 bases. Trimming removed 5 bases from V and 10 bases from J; junction bases left unmatched: 10. The CDR3 is 15 amino acids. Germline CDR1 reads SGHVS; CDR2 reads FNYEAQ. CDR3 amino acids: CASSKLLAGGGEQFF. Here the CDR3 DNA reads TGTGCCAGCAGCAAATTGCTAGCGGGGGGTGGGGAGCAGTTCTTC.

The chain links TRBV14 to TRBJ1-6, with D unclear. Trimming took 0 bases from V and 6 from J, leaving 15 bases between them. Germline V lookup: CDR1 SGHDN, CDR2 FVKESK. The CDR3 has 17 residues. CDR3 nucleotide sequence: TGTGCCAGCAGCCAAGATGAGGATTGGCACCGTAATTCACCCCTCCACTTT. It codes for CASSQDEDWHRNSPLHF.

In nucleotides, the CDR3 is TGTGCCAGCAGTTGGGGTGAGACAGGGGACTACGAGCAGTACTTC. Translating gives CASSWGETGDYEQYF. This chain links TRBV28 with TRBJ2-7, with 8 bases lining up with TRBD1. The V segment lost 4 bases and the J segment 3 bases; nucleotides outside the gene matches: 8. The CDR3 spans 15 residues. Per the germline V gene, CDR1 is MDHEN and CDR2 is SYDVKM.

The rearrangement links TRBV5-1 to TRBJ1-4; no reliable D call. The CDR3 totals 14 residues. The germline CDR1 and CDR2 sequences are SGHRS and YFSETQ. V lost 4 bases and J 8 bases, leaving 15 bases between the germline ends. This chain's CDR3 is CASSLDTAGEKLFF. The CDR3 DNA sequence: TGCGCCAGCAGCCTCGATACGGCGGGCGAAAAACTGTTTTTT.

This chain joins TRBV6-6 and TRBJ1-1; TRBD1 might be the D (5 bases). Germline CDR1 is MNHNY and CDR2 is SVGAGI (reference sequence). The CDR3 is made up of 11 amino acids. V lost 5 bases and J lost 4, with 5 bases in between. The CDR3 DNA is TGTGCCAGCAGTGGGGGCACTGAAGCTTTCTTT. As protein: CASSGGTEAFF.

With regard to this clone: Different DNA sequences within this sample yield the same CDR3. The chain links TRBV6-1 to TRBJ1-1; D remains ambiguous. CDR1 is MNHNS, CDR2 SASEGT, per germline. The CDR3 is 13 amino acids. Trimming took off 2 bases at V and 1 base at J, with 5 bases between the two ends. The CDR3 is CASSETGNTEAFF. DNA for the CDR3: TGTGCCAGCAGTGAAACGGGGAACACTGAAGCTTTCTTT.

The chain employs TRBV28 and TRBJ1-1, with D possibly TRBD1 on 6 matching bases. Germline CDR1 and CDR2: MDHEN and SYDVKM. The CDR3 loop spans 17 amino acids. V gave up 3 bases and J gave up 3 bases, with 20 bases separating them. The CDR3: CASSLGGEGRGDTEAFF. CDR3 sequence (DNA): TGTGCCAGCAGTTTGGGGGGCGAGGGGCGAGGTGACACTGAAGCTTTCTTT. Drawing the rest from reference TRBV28 and TRBJ1-1, the complete variable domain is DVKVTQSSRYLVKRTGEKVFLECVQDMDHENMFWYRQDPGLGLRLIYFSYDVKMKEKGDIPEGYSVSREKKERFSLILESASTNQTSMYLCASSLGGEGRGDTEAFFGQGTRLTVV.

The chain carries TRBV21-1 and TRBJ2-1; the DNA was not used to check the table's D call, TRBD2. TRBV21-1 is classified as a pseudogene. This CDR3 region has 17 residues. The CDR3 bases are TGTGCCAGCAGCGATACTAGCGGGGGGCCTTTCATTTATGAGCAGTTCTTC. Translating gives CASSDTSGGPFIYEQFF.

This chain connects TRBV6-6 to TRBJ1-2, with 7 bases lining up with TRBD1. The germline CDR1 and CDR2 sequences are MNHNY and SVGAGI (reference sequence). Trimming at V came to 5 bases and at J to 4 bases, leaving 10 bases not matched to a gene. This CDR3 is 15 amino acids long. The CDR3 DNA sequence: TGTGCCAGCAGTCATCGACAGGGAGGAAGCTATGGCTACACCTTC. It encodes CASSHRQGGSYGYTF.

This chain joins TRBV7-9 and TRBJ2-5, with 9 bases that match TRBD1. CDR3 length equals 14 residues. The V segment lost 6 bases and the J segment 5 bases; nucleotides outside the gene matches: 7. Germline V CDR1 and CDR2: SEHNR, FQNEAQ (reference sequence). The CDR3 region is CASSRQGVEETQYF. The CDR3 DNA reads as TGTGCCAGCAGTCGACAGGGGGTGGAGGAGACCCAGTACTTC.

This chain connects TRBV6-5 to TRBJ2-7; 8 positions match TRBD1. Germline CDR1 reads MNHEY; CDR2 reads SVGAGI. The CDR3 spans 15 residues. The ends lost 2 bases at V and 3 bases at J; junction bases unmatched: 6. The CDR3 protein is CASSYPGDRGYEQYF. In nucleotides, the CDR3 is TGTGCCAGCAGTTACCCGGGCGACAGGGGCTACGAGCAGTACTTC.